This TCR beta chain was captured in a study of blood T cell repertoires in COVID-19. Whole-study context: The United States, Italy and Spain provided the acute and convalescent COVID-19 samples. Sample material is recorded as cDNA or gDNA derived from T cells, B-cell-depleted T cells, or PBMCs.

CDR1 MGHRA and CDR2 YSYEKL come from the germline V gene. V gave up 2 bases and J gave up 5 bases; unmatched junction bases: 15. The CDR3 is made up of 18 amino acids. In the study's own analysis: Nucleated cell number was recorded as an estimate derived from reference gene primer amplification. Here immunoSEQ multiplex PCR was the method, and the copy in TCRdb shows in-frame clones only, minus some. Clonal size and the V and J genes are those of that table, whereas D and trimming came from the DNA. The repertoire holds roughly 160,000 clones, with under 85% as singletons. Patients in Seattle were enrolled during active infection, then followed longitudinally.

The receptor comes from a man older than 75 with COVID-19, enrolled during active disease. The V call is TRBV4-1, the J call TRBJ1-2; TRBD1 aligns across 9 bases. The sequenced material came from peripheral blood. The CDR3 DNA follows: TGCGCCAGCAGCCAACCCCCCGCGGGACAGGGACAAGAGTATGGCTACACCTTC. Protein: CASSQPPAGQGQEYGYTF.